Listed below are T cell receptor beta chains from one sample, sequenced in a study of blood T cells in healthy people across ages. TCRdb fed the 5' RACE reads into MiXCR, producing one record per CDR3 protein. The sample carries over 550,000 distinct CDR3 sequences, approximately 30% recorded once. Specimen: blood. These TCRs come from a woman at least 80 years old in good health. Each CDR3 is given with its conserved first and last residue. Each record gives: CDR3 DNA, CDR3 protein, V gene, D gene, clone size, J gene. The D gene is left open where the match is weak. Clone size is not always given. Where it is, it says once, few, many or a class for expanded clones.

CDR3nt: TGTGCCAGCCGAAGAGCTGGGGCTGAAGCTTTCTTT
CDR3aa: CASRRAGAEAFF
v_gene: TRBV3-1
d_gene: -
abundance: -
j_gene: TRBJ1-1

CDR3nt: TGCAGTGCTAGAGATTGGGGGGGGGCTTCAAGAAACGAGCAGTACTTC
CDR3aa: CSARDWGGASRNEQYF
v_gene: TRBV20-1
d_gene: -
abundance: many
j_gene: TRBJ2-7

CDR3nt: TGTGCCAGCAGTGGGAATTACGTGTCCTACGAGCAGTACTTC
CDR3aa: CASSGNYVSYEQYF
v_gene: TRBV6-6
d_gene: -
abundance: many
j_gene: TRBJ2-7

CDR3nt: TGTGCCAGCAGTCAACGGGGGCTCAGCACAGATACGCAGTATTTT
CDR3aa: CASSQRGLSTDTQYF
v_gene: TRBV6-6
d_gene: -
abundance: many
j_gene: TRBJ2-3

CDR3nt: TGTGCCAGCAGTTTTGGCGACTTGTGGGGGCGCGGCAATCAGCCCCAGCATTTT
CDR3aa: CASSFGDLWGRGNQPQHF
v_gene: TRBV28
d_gene: -
abundance: many
j_gene: TRBJ1-5

CDR3nt: TGCAGTGCTAGAGAGGTCTTAAACACTGAAGCTTTCTTT
CDR3aa: CSAREVLNTEAFF
v_gene: TRBV20-1
d_gene: -
abundance: many
j_gene: TRBJ1-1

CDR3nt: TGTGCCAGCAGCGCCCGAGTTGGGGCGGACACCGGGGAGCTGTTTTTT
CDR3aa: CASSARVGADTGELFF
v_gene: TRBV9
d_gene: -
abundance: -
j_gene: TRBJ2-2

CDR3nt: TGTGCCAGCATAAGGGAGGAAAGAGAGACCCAGTACTTC
CDR3aa: CASIREERETQYF
v_gene: TRBV7-8
d_gene: -
abundance: many
j_gene: TRBJ2-5

CDR3nt: TGTGCCAGCAGCCTCGGGACTTCCCAAGAGACCCAGTACTTC
CDR3aa: CASSLGTSQETQYF
v_gene: TRBV7-2
d_gene: -
abundance: many
j_gene: TRBJ2-5

CDR3nt: TGTGCCAGCAGTTTAAGGGGGCAGAACACTGAAGCTTTCTTT
CDR3aa: CASSLRGQNTEAFF
v_gene: TRBV12-3/TRBV12-4
d_gene: TRBD1
abundance: many
j_gene: TRBJ1-1

CDR3nt: TGCAGCGTTGCGGCGGGGGGGAATACTGAGCAGTTCTTC
CDR3aa: CSVAAGGNTEQFF
v_gene: TRBV29-1
d_gene: TRBD2
abundance: many
j_gene: TRBJ2-1

CDR3nt: TGCAGTGGCTCGCTGAACTACCCAGATACGCAGTATTTT
CDR3aa: CSGSLNYPDTQYF
v_gene: TRBV20-1
d_gene: -
abundance: many
j_gene: TRBJ2-3

CDR3nt: TGCGCCAGCACCCCGGACGGGGAAGCGGAGACCCAGTACTTC
CDR3aa: CASTPDGEAETQYF
v_gene: TRBV5-1
d_gene: -
abundance: many
j_gene: TRBJ2-5

CDR3nt: TGTGCCAGCAGGAGGGACAGGGTAGCTGAAGCTTTCTTT
CDR3aa: CASRRDRVAEAFF
v_gene: TRBV6-5
d_gene: TRBD1
abundance: few
j_gene: TRBJ1-1